This T cell receptor beta chain was documented in a study of T cell repertoires in cytomegalovirus infection. Turning to the study itself: Both recently identified HLA-C-restricted and well-studied HLA-B-restricted CMV epitopes were used in the study. The study's findings and limits: Predominance within the ex vivo response was attributable to HLA-C-restricted CMV-specific TCR beta clonotypes. People with CMV and the relevant HLA were identified by cumulative public TCR beta family frequency.

This clonotype has a handful of counts. The target antigen is unknown. In TCRdb, the reads were re-called with MiXCR into one record per CDR3 protein. The sample records approximately 990,000 distinct CDR3 sequences, approximately 30% being singletons. Germline lookup yields CDR1 MNHNS and CDR2 SASEGT. Trimming pared 6 bases from V and 4 bases from J, leaving 18 bases between. This CDR3 spans 15 amino acids. The sample here was cultured CD8+ T cells from PBMCs, taken from culture after CMV antigen stimulation. The chain recombines TRBV6-1 with TRBJ1-1; D remains ambiguous. The source of this sequence is a human donor in good health (CMV status not recorded). Some clones in this sample may be carry-over from other donors' samples. Written as DNA, the CDR3 is TGTGCCAGCAGCCCCCCCCGAATGGGGTCCACTGAAGCTTTCTTT. Translation gives CASSPPRMGSTEAFF.